This T cell receptor beta chain emerged from a study of T cells in localized non-small cell lung cancer (dated by TCRdb to 2018 to 2020). Describing the broader study: Comparing tumors with uninvolved tumor-adjacent lungs, the study looked at the T cell repertoires of hundreds of patients with early-stage NSCLC. All 220 or so NSCLC patients in the cohort were treatment-naive and had localized lung tumors that were resected. The mean age of the NSCLC patients was about 70 years, with 130 or so men and about a hundred women.

On the study overall, not on this receptor specifically: Uninvolved tumor-adjacent lung showed the highest T cell clonality, higher than tumor, which suggests more focused antigenic responses in the uninvolved tumor-adjacent lung. Of the top 100 tumor clones, a median of approximately 60 were detected in paired uninvolved adjacent lung; about 26 were also among that lung's top 100. Longer overall survival was associated with higher blood T cell density, whereas shorter survival was associated with higher adjacent-lung clonality. Since the design was exploratory, TCR variables were selected using unadjusted p-values with no false-discovery rate correction. Because multi-region tumor sequencing was not performed, intratumor heterogeneity could not be ruled out.

CDR1 MNHEY and CDR2 SVGAGI were looked up in the germline V gene. V is reduced by 7 bases and J by 5 bases, leaving a spacing of 12 bases between them. The CDR3 covers 13 residues, taking in both the cysteine and the phenylalanine. Only the CDR3 DNA stays, 39 bases, in frame from base 1. At diagnosis, peripheral blood, uninvolved tumor-adjacent lung and tumor were collected and were preserved as a mix of fresh-frozen and FFPE material. Blood samples were analyzed as peripheral blood mononuclear cells for TCR repertoire profiling. For this clone: Its antigen target is currently unknown. The input lacks base qualities; no much larger clone sits a single base away.

TCR beta CDR3 regions were sequenced from DNA using the immunoSEQ Assay. The authors' analysis ran thus. T cell density was computed as TCR beta template counts normalized to usable DNA estimated by amplifying housekeeping genes. Richness was estimated using the preseqR package, with extrapolation to 400,000 templates for PBMC samples and to 120,000 templates for tissue samples. Clonality was calculated as one minus Pielou's evenness. Tissue-enriched TCRs were identified by differential abundance testing using productive amino-acid clonotypes, minimum total count 5 and alpha 0.1. The Jaccard Index and the Morisita Overlap Index were used to quantify repertoire overlap between compartments. GLIPH grouped TCR beta CDR3s together with public tetramer-defined viral CDR3s, and a viral motif had to include at least three viral sequences and also show V-gene enrichment. Drawn from immuneACCESS, this table holds only the in-frame rearrangements with V and J called that TCRdb kept. Clones are partly lost; checked studies trace under half to an unresolved V gene and leave the rest unexplained. V, J and clone size reflect that table, while D and trimming were determined from the DNA. The sample table lists about 10,000 clones, 90% of them with a count of one. Roughly 15% of the sample lies in the top ten.

The sample in question was peripheral blood, obtained before any cancer treatment. The receptor was derived from a male donor older than 55 with stage III squamous cell lung carcinoma. Recombination connected TRBV6-5 to TRBJ2-1; a tentative D match to TRBD1 spans 6 bases. The DNA reads TGTGCCAGCACCCTCGGGACAAACAATGAGCAGTTCTTC. The translation is CASTLGTNNEQFF.